The entry below describes one T cell receptor beta chain. At one end, the junction sequence differs from germline, possibly due to a read error. Using a J-beta primer mix together with a sample-barcoded 5' primer, a second PCR was run for roughly 6 to 12 cycles. One entry per CDR3 protein results from TCRdb running MiXCR on the 5' RACE reads. Of under 800,000 distinct CDR3 sequences detected, about 42% appear once; the ten largest clones hold 20% to 25%. The data derive from a study of blood T cells in healthy people across ages. Across the study: About one barcoded beta molecule per two T cells came from capture by template switching.

The sequence derives from a woman aged 55-69 years in good health. Sequences were obtained from blood.

The chain's CDR3 is CSALLGLHTDTQYF. The CDR3 nucleotides are TGCAGTGCCCTACTGGGACTCCACACAGATACACAGTATTTT. This chain connects TRBV20-1 to TRBJ2-3; weak D call: TRBD2 (6 bases). This CDR3 spans 14 amino acids. Germline V lookup: CDR1 DFQATT, CDR2 SNEGSKA (reference sequence).